This T cell receptor beta chain was recovered during a study of low-dose radiotherapy and immunotherapy resistance in tumors. The overall study: In Cohort 2, 1 Gy per fraction was delivered every two weeks, for a total of 13 Gy over 26 weeks. Each patient took aspirin at a dose of 300 mg by mouth once daily over the course of four cycles, with dosing beginning on cycle 1 day 1. One day prior to radiation and immunotherapy, intravenous cyclophosphamide at 200 mg/m2 was given, repeated every two weeks.

Between the trimmed V and J ends, which lost 5 bases and 0 bases, there was a span of 5 bases. The CDR3 is made up of 12 amino acids. Germline loops: CDR1 MDHEN, CDR2 SYDVKM. This clonotype has a count of ten or more. Time point of the sample: after trial treatment. Treatment: LDRT plus nivolumab, ipilimumab, low-dose cyclophosphamide and aspirin (RACIN trial). Donors were treated with nivolumab, ipilimumab, aspirin, and low-dose cyclophosphamide and radiotherapy. Gene-specific TRAV and TRBV primers were used for first-strand cDNA, covering alpha and beta chains. Amplification of TCRs used a constant-region primer and V-primer adapter for 20 PCR cycles. TCRdb reprocessed the reads via MiXCR and lists one record per CDR3 protein. The table records approximately 80,000 distinct CDR3 sequences, 15% to 20% of them present only once.

The material was PBMCs, obtained after low-dose radiotherapy plus immunotherapy. The TCR comes from a male donor with prostate cancer. The V gene is TRBV28, the J gene TRBJ2-7; D not certain. In nucleotides, the CDR3 is TGTGCCAGCAGTCCCCGCTCCTACGAGCAGTACTTC. Translation gives CASSPRSYEQYF.